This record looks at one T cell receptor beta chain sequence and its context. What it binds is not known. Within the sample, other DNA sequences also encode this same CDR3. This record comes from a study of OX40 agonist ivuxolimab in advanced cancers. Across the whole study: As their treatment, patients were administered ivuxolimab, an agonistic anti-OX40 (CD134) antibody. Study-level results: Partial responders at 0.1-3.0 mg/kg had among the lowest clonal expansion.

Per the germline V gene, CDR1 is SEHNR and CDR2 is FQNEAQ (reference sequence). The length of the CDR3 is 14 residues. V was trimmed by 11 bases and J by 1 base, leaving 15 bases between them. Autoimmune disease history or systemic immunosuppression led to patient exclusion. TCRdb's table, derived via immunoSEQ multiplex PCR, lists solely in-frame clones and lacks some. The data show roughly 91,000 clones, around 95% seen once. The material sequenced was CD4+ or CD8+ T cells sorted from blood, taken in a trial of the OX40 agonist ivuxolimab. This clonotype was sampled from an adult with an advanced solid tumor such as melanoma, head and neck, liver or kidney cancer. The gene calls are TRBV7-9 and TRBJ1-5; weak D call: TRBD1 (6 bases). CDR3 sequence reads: CAGGGGLSNQPQHF. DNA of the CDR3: TGTGCCGGAGGGGGGGGATTAAGCAATCAGCCCCAGCATTTT.